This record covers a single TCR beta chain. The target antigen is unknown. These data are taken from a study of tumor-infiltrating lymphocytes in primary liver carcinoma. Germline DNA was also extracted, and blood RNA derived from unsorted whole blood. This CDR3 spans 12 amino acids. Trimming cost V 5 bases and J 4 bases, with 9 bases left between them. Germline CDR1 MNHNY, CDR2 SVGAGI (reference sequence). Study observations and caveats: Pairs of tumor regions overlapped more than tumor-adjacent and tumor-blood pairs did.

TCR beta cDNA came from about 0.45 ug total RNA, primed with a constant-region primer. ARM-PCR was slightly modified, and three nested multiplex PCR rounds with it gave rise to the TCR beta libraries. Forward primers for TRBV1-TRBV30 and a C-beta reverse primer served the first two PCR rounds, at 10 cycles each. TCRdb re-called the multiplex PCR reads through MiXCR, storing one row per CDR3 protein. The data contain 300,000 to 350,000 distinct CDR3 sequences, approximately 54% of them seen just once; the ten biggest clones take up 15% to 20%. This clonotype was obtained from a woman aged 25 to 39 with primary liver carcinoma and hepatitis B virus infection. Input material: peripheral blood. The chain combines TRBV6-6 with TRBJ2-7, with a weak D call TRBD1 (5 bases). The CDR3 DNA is TGTGCCAGCAGTGGAGACAGTTACGAGCAGTACTTC. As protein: CASSGDSYEQYF.